This T cell receptor beta chain was sequenced for a study of cytotoxic CD8 clonotypes in ibrutinib-treated CLL. The table came from immunoSEQ multiplex PCR; TCRdb's copy has only in-frame clones and leaves some out. This sample has about 140,000 clones; more than 85% occur once, and the top ten carry about 10%. Trimming pared 4 bases from V and 2 bases from J, leaving 8 bases between. Germline values: CDR1 WNHNN, CDR2 SYGVQD (reference sequence). This CDR3 comprises 13 residues. The receptor was isolated from a human donor with chronic lymphocytic leukemia. The sample here was PBMCs, taken after 12 months of ibrutinib treatment. This rearrangement joins TRBV10-1 to TRBJ2-5, with D possibly matching TRBD2 (5 bases). Here the CDR3 reads CASSGRNQETQYF. CDR3 nucleotides: TGCGCCAGCAGTGGGAGGAATCAAGAGACCCAGTACTTC.